The 15 T cell receptor beta chains reported below all come from one sample, sequenced in a study of T cell repertoires in cytomegalovirus infection. One entry per CDR3 protein results from TCRdb running MiXCR on the reads. Of about 680,000 distinct CDR3 sequences listed, 20% to 25% are singletons. The source material was CD8+ T cells from PBMCs. These receptors all stem from a human donor in good health (CMV status not recorded). Some clones in this sample may be carry-over from other donors' samples.

There are many counts of this clonotype. This chain connects TRBV7-2 to TRBJ2-2; 9 nucleotides match TRBD2. This CDR3 has 16 amino acids. Losses at the gene ends were 4 bases for V and 10 bases for J; bases not matched to a gene: 13. Germline CDR1 is SGHTA and CDR2 is FQGNSA. The CDR3 DNA follows: TGTGCCAGCAGCTCTTTAGCGGGAGATTGGGTCGAGGAGCTGTTTTTT. Translation gives CASSSLAGDWVEELFF.

The chain uses TRBV12-3 or TRBV12-4 and TRBJ2-2; possible D gene TRBD1, 6 bases. The CDR3 is 19 amino acids. V lost 2 bases and J 0 bases, leaving 19 bases between the germline ends. Written as DNA, the CDR3 is TGTGCCAGCAGTTTAAGTTTCGGGACACCGAATCCGAACACCGGGGAGCTGTTTTTT. Protein sequence: CASSLSFGTPNPNTGELFF.

This chain uses TRBV6-2 or TRBV6-3 with TRBJ1-5, with 7 bases lining up with TRBD1. Looked up from germline, CDR1 is MNHEY and CDR2 is SVGEGT. After removal of 7 bases from V and 5 bases from J, the junction contained 8 bases not matched to a gene. CDR3 length: 14 amino acids. The CDR3 nucleotides read TGTGCCAGCAAACAGGGGATAGCGGATCAGCCCCAGCATTTT. Translating it yields CASKQGIADQPQHF.

This clonotype was detected only a few times. The CDR3: CASNPAGGVTDTQYF. CDR3 nucleotides: TGTGCCAGCAATCCTGCGGGGGGGGTCACAGATACGCAGTATTTT. The chain combines TRBV5-4 with TRBJ2-3; 9 bases align to TRBD2. CDR3 length: 15 residues. V was clipped by 6 bases and J by 2 bases; unmatched bases: 7. Germline V CDR1 and CDR2: SGHNT, YYREEE (reference sequence).

The chain recombines TRBV11-2 with TRBJ1-3; D perhaps matches TRBD1 (6 bases). V lost 5 bases and J 0 bases, leaving 14 bases between the germline ends. The CDR3 covers 16 residues. The V gene's germline CDR1 is SGHAT and CDR2 FQNNGV. CDR3 amino acids: CASSPRTAFSGNTIYF. The CDR3 region has the DNA TGTGCCAGCAGCCCAAGGACAGCCTTCTCTGGAAACACCATATATTTT. Full variable domain (missing parts from reference TRBV11-2 and TRBJ1-3): EAGVAQSPRYKIIEKRQSVAFWCNPISGHATLYWYQQILGQGPKLLIQFQNNGVVDDSQLPKDRFSAERLKGVDSTLKIQPAKLEDSAVYLCASSPRTAFSGNTIYFGEGSWLTVV.

About this clonotype itself: A much larger clone differs from this one at a single base, so this may be a read error. V and J are TRBV12-3 or TRBV12-4 and TRBJ2-7; D not resolved. V lost 3 bases, J lost 3 bases, and 6 bases lay in between. There are 12 residues in the CDR3. The CDR3 coding sequence is TGTGCCAGCAGTTTCGACGACTACGAGCAGTACGTC. This gives the protein CASSFDDYEQYV.

This clonotype was observed a few times. The CDR3 loop is CASSESSSEETQYF. The CDR3 DNA reads TGCGCCAGCAGTGAGTCGTCCAGCGAAGAGACCCAGTACTTC. This chain uses TRBV10-1 with TRBJ2-5; D remains unclear. V lost 0 bases and J 3 bases, leaving 8 bases between the germline ends. This CDR3 spans 14 amino acids. In germline, CDR1 is WNHNN, CDR2 SYGVQD (reference sequence).

This sequence joins TRBV7-9 and TRBJ1-3; possible D gene TRBD1, 6 bases. Trimming took 4 bases from V and 3 from J, leaving 16 bases between them. Germline V gives CDR1 SEHNR, CDR2 FQNEAQ (reference sequence). CDR3 size: 16 residues. The CDR3 DNA reads TGTGCCAGCAGCTACTTACAGGGTATCGATGGAAACACCATATATTTT. This gives the protein CASSYLQGIDGNTIYF. The full variable domain, its missing parts supplied by reference TRBV7-9 and TRBJ1-3, is DTGVSQNPRHKITKRGQNVTFRCDPISEHNRLYWYRQTLGQGPEFLTYFQNEAQLEKSRLLSDRFSAERPKGSFSTLEIQRTEQGDSAMYLCASSYLQGIDGNTIYFGEGSWLTVV.

CDR3: CASSQVAGFYNEQFF. CDR3 coding DNA: TGTGCCAGCAGCCAAGTAGCAGGGTTCTACAATGAGCAGTTCTTC. The rearrangement links TRBV14 to TRBJ2-1, with D possibly matching TRBD1 (5 bases). This CDR3 region has 15 residues. CDR1 SGHDN and CDR2 FVKESK come from the germline V gene. V was pared by 1 base and J by 3 bases, with 10 bases between.

This clonotype was picked up a small number of times. The V and J genes are TRBV19 and TRBJ1-2; 8 nucleotides line up with TRBD1. The CDR3 totals 14 residues. Germline V gives CDR1 LNHDA, CDR2 SQIVND (reference sequence). V was clipped by 3 bases and J by 6 bases; unmatched bases: 6. The chain's CDR3 is CASSIGDRKNGYTF. DNA of the CDR3: TGTGCCAGTAGTATCGGGGACAGGAAGAATGGCTACACCTTC.

The sample holds a few counts of this clonotype. The CDR3 DNA sequence: TGTGCCAGCAGTTTAAGGGGCGGGGGGTTCGTCTCTACGCAGTATTTT. Residues: CASSLRGGGFVSTQYF. This sequence joins TRBV27 and TRBJ2-3, with TRBD2 matching over 8 bases. The CDR3 is 16 residues long. CDR1 is MNHEY, CDR2 SMNVEV, per germline (reference sequence). V shed 2 bases and J 8 bases; nucleotides not matched to a gene: 12.

Many counts were recorded for this clonotype. This chain uses TRBV24-1 with TRBJ1-2, with 8 bases lining up with TRBD1. CDR1 KGHDR and CDR2 SFDVKD come from the germline V gene. This CDR3 is built from 14 residues. The V gene end was trimmed by 4 bases and the J gene end by 4 bases; junction bases not matched to a gene: 4. The CDR3 spells CATSDHQGAYGYTF. The CDR3 DNA sequence: TGTGCCACCAGTGACCACCAGGGGGCCTATGGCTACACCTTC.

This clonotype was counted at least ten times. The genes are TRBV6-2 or TRBV6-3 and TRBJ2-7; 7 positions agree with TRBD1. CDR3 size: 15 residues. CDR1 and CDR2 (germline): MNHEY, SVGEGT. J lost 0 bases, V lost 2 bases, and 4 bases had no gene match. CDR3 sequence reads: CASSYDRDSSYEQYV. The CDR3, as DNA: TGTGCCAGCAGTTACGACCGGGACAGCTCCTACGAGCAGTACGTC.

The chain has TRBV28 and TRBJ2-5; maybe TRBD2 (5 bases). Trimming left V 4 bases short and J 7 bases short, with 19 bases between. CDR1 is MDHEN, CDR2 SYDVKM, per germline. The CDR3 is 15 residues long. For the CDR3, the DNA is TGTGCCAGCAGTTCCCCGGTTTTCGTCGCGGGGACCCAGTACTTC. This sequence encodes CASSSPVFVAGTQYF.

Ten or more counts support this clonotype. The V gene is TRBV10-3, the J gene TRBJ2-7; D is possibly TRBD1 or TRBD2 (5 bases each). V was cut by 8 bases and J by 2 bases, with 13 bases left in between. In germline, CDR1 is ENHRY, CDR2 SYGVKD. This CDR3 contains 13 residues. CDR3 in DNA: TGTGCCATCTTAAGGGACCGAACCTACGAGCAGTACTTC. Translated: CAILRDRTYEQYF.